The entry below gives a single T cell receptor beta chain sequence along with its context. Its cognate antigen is unknown. The treatment was: oral pan-JAK inhibitor, 5-10 mg twice daily. The V gene lost 2 bases and the J gene lost 5 bases, with 9 bases spanning the gap. CDR1 and CDR2 (germline): MGHRA, YSYEKL. The CDR3 has 13 residues. Sequencing templates came from extracted RNA that was reverse transcribed into cDNA. Sequenced by immunoSEQ multiplex PCR; TCRdb stores in-frame clones only, minus some. The table records some 150,000 clones, 50% to 75% of them present only once. This sample stems from a study of CD8+ T cells in alopecia areata. Overall study results and limits: Clonality exceeded that of normal scalp in lesional scalp, most notably in alopecia totalis/universalis. While patients received tofacitinib, many expanded lesional clones remained present in scalp and blood.

The clonotype was recovered from a human donor with alopecia areata. The material was CD4+ T cells sorted from blood, obtained between weeks 55 and 65, from a patient treated with tofacitinib. This chain uses TRBV4-1 with TRBJ2-5; D may be TRBD1 (6 bases). The CDR3 spells CASSQQGTETQYF. In DNA, the CDR3 is TGCGCCAGCAGCCAACAGGGGACGGAGACCCAGTACTTC.